The TCR beta chain under discussion was sequenced for a study of beta chain features in type 1 diabetes. Reverse transcribing all isolated RNA meant expressed TCRB transcripts were sequenced. Sequenced by immunoSEQ multiplex PCR; TCRdb stores in-frame clones only, minus some. The sample lists roughly 290,000 clones, around 7.3% occurring once. This clone was found a few times. Its specificity is not known. The V gene end was trimmed by 1 base and the J gene end by 1 base; junction bases not matched to a gene: 5. The germline gives CDR1 SEHNR, CDR2 FQNEAQ (reference sequence). There are 16 residues in the CDR3. The study's findings and limits: It was possible that PCR favored shorter templates, equally so in patients and controls. Naive, central memory and regulatory TCRB repertoires appeared more similar among patients than healthy donors.

The sample was central memory CD4+ T cells from blood. The TCR originated in a woman between 18 and 30 years old in good health. The rearrangement joins TRBV7-9 to TRBJ2-7; the match to TRBD1 covers 9 bases. CDR3: CASSLGPGQGSYEQYF. CDR3 DNA sequence: TGTGCCAGCAGCTTAGGTCCGGGACAGGGTTCCTACGAGCAGTACTTC.